The present entry profiles one T cell receptor beta chain with its context. In the authors' workflow: Nucleated cell counts were estimated from reference gene primer amplification. Sequencing was performed with immunoSEQ multiplex PCR; in TCRdb, only in-frame clones are kept and a portion is missing. That table furnishes V, J and clone size, whereas the DNA furnished D and trimming. The profile shows about 170,000 clones, about 90% of them singletons. This CDR3 spans 15 amino acids. CDR1 is SGHKS and CDR2 is YYEKEE in the germline V gene (reference sequence). V was trimmed by 4 bases and J by 4 bases, leaving 17 bases between them. The data derive from a study of blood T cell repertoires in COVID-19. Overall study context: Sources were T cells, B-cell-depleted T cells, or PBMCs; the material itself was cDNA or gDNA.

Everyone who took part was about 18 to 90 years old, and they came from 24 US areas. Clinical history reported by participants formed the basis on which cohorts were assigned. The TCR comes from a human donor with acute COVID-19. The donor label of this sample is uncertain. The chain carries TRBV5-5 and TRBJ1-2; D gene ambiguous. Sample: PBMCs or T cells enriched from blood (not recorded which). CDR3: CASSVGIPGSYGYTF. CDR3 in DNA: TGTGCCAGCAGCGTCGGGATTCCAGGTAGCTATGGCTACACCTTC.